This TCR beta chain was retrieved from a study of blood T cell repertoires in COVID-19. Study at large: Both acute and convalescent COVID-19 samples were obtained from the United States, Italy and Spain.

Everyone who took part was about 18 to 90 years old, and they came from 24 US areas. Categorization into cohorts depended on clinical history that participants reported. In the original workflow: It was from reference gene primer amplification that nucleated cell counts were estimated. TCRdb's table, derived via immunoSEQ multiplex PCR, lists solely in-frame clones and lacks some. The V and J calls and clone size come from that table; D and trimming were worked out from the DNA. The sample has roughly 250,000 clones, roughly 86% seen once. The CDR3 has 16 amino acids. V was pared by 1 base and J by 6 bases, with 19 bases between. In germline, CDR1 is LGHNA, CDR2 YNFKEQ.

The receptor's source is a woman between 45 and 60 years old who had recovered from COVID-19. The V call is TRBV4-2, the J call TRBJ2-7; tentatively, D is TRBD2 (6 bases). Sequences were obtained from PBMCs or T cells enriched from blood (not recorded which). In nucleotides, the CDR3 is TGTGCCAGCAGCCAAGTCGCGGGGAACCTAGACGGCGAGCAGTACTTC. Its translation is CASSQVAGNLDGEQYF.